This T cell receptor (beta chain) came from a study of lymphopenia after photon versus proton radiotherapy. Study results and caveats: Survival link was tested only in deceased patients; proton benefit remains a possibility. Post-nadir TCR diversity decline inversely tracked overall survival among those who died.

Germline CDR1 reads SGHTA; CDR2 reads FQGNSA. The CDR3 contains 15 residues. Trimming removed 4 bases at V and 7 bases at J, with 17 bases between. A note on this clone: What it binds is unknown.

Sequenced by immunoSEQ multiplex PCR; TCRdb stores in-frame clones only, minus some. This table holds nearly 25,000 clones, roughly 80% found once. This sequence was found in a woman in her 70s with pancreatic cancer. The J gene is TRBJ1-5, the V gene TRBV7-2; D is uncertain. Sequencing was performed on peripheral blood, taken from a patient treated with proton-based radiotherapy. CDR3 bases: TGTGCCAGCAGCTCCTGGGGAGACCCATACCAGCCCCAGCATTTT. Encoded protein: CASSSWGDPYQPQHF. Filled out from reference TRBV7-2 and TRBJ1-5, the complete variable domain reads GAGVSQSPSNKVTEKGKDVELRCDPISGHTALYWYRQSLGQGLEFLIYFQGNSAPDKSGLPSDRFSAERTGGSVSTLTIQRTQQEDSAVYLCASSSWGDPYQPQHFGDGTRLSIL.